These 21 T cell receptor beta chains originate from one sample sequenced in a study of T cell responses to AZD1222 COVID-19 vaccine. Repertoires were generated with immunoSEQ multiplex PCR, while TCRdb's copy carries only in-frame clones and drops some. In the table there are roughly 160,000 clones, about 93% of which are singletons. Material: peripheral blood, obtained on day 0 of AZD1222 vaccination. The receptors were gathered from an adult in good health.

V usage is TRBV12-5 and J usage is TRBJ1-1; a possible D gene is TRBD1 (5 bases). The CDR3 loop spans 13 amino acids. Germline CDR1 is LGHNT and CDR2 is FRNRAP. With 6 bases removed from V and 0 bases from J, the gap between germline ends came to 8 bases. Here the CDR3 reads CASGLGVNTEAFF. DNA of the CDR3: TGTGCTAGTGGACTGGGGGTGAACACTGAAGCTTTCTTT.

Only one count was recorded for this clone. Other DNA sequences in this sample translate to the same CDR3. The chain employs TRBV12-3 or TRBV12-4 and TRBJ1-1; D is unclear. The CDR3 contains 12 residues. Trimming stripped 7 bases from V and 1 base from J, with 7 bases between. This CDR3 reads CASTAGNTEAFF. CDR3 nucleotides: TGTGCCAGCACCGCCGGGAACACTGAAGCTTTCTTT.

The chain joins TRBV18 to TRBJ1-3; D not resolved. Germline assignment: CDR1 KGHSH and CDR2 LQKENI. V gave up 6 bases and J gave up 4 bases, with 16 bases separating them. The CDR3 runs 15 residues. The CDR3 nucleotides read TGTGCCAGCTCCCCGTCCCGGGCCAGCGGAAACACCATATATTTT. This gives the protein CASSPSRASGNTIYF. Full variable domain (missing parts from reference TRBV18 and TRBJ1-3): NAGVMQNPRHLVRRRGQEARLRCSPMKGHSHVYWYRQLPEEGLKFMVYLQKENIIDESGMPKERFSAEFPKEGPSILRIQQVVRGDSAAYFCASSPSRASGNTIYFGEGSWLTVV.

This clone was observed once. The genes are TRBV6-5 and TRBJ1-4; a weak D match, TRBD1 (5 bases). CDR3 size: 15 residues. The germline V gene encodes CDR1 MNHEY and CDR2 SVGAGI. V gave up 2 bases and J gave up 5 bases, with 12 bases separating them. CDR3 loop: CASSYGQGRNEKLFF. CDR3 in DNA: TGTGCCAGCAGTTACGGCCAGGGTCGGAATGAAAAACTGTTTTTT.

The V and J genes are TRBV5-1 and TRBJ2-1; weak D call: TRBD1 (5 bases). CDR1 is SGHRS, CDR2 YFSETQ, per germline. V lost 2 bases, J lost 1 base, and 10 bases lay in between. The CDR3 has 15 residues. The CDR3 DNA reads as TGCGCCAGCAGCTTACAGGAACCTTCCTACAATGAGCAGTTCTTC. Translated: CASSLQEPSYNEQFF. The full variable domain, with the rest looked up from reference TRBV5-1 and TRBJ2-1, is KAGVTQTPRYLIKTRGQQVTLSCSPISGHRSVSWYQQTPGQGLQFLFEYFSETQRNKGNFPGRFSGRQFSNSRSEMNVSTLELGDSALYLCASSLQEPSYNEQFFGPGTRLTVL.

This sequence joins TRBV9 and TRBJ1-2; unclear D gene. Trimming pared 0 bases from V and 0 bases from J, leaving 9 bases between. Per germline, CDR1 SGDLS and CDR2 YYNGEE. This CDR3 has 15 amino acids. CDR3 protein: CASSVGAATNYGYTF. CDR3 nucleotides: TGTGCCAGCAGCGTAGGGGCAGCCACTAACTATGGCTACACCTTC. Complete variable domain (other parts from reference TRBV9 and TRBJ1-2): DSGVTQTPKHLITATGQRVTLRCSPRSGDLSVYWYQQSLDQGLQFLIQYYNGEERAKGNILERFSAQQFPDLHSELNLSSLELGDSALYFCASSVGAATNYGYTFGSGTRLTVV.

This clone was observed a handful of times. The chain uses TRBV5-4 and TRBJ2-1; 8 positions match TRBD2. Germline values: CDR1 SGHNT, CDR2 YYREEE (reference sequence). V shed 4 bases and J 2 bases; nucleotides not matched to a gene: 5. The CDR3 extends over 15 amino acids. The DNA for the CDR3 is TGTGCCAGCAGCACGATAGCGGGGCCCTACAATGAGCAGTTCTTC. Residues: CASSTIAGPYNEQFF.

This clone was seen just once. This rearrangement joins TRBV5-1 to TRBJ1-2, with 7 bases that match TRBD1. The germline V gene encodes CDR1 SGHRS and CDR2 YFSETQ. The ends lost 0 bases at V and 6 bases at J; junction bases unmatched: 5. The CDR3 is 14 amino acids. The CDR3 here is CASSLGQGEDGYTF. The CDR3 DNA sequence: TGCGCCAGCAGCTTGGGACAGGGAGAGGATGGCTACACCTTC.

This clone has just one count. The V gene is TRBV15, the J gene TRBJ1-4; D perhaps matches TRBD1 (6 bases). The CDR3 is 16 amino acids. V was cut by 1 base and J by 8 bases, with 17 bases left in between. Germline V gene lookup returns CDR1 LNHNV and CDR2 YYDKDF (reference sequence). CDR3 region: CATSRGTKGVLEKLFF. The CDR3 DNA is TGTGCCACCAGCAGAGGTACGAAGGGGGTGCTGGAAAAACTGTTTTTT.

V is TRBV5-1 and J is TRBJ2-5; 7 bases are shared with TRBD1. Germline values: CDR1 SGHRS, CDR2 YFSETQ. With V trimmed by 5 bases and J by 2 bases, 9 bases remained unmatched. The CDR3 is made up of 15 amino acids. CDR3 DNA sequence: TGCGCCAGCAGTACCACAGGGGTACGGCAAGAGACCCAGTACTTC. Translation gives CASSTTGVRQETQYF.

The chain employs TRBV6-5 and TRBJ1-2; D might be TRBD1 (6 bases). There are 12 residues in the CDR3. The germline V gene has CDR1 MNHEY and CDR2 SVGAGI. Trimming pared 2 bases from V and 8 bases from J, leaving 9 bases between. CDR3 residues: CASSYQGGGYTF. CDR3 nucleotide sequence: TGTGCCAGCAGTTACCAAGGGGGAGGCTACACCTTC.

Written as DNA, the CDR3 is TGTGCCAGTTTAGAGCGGGAGGGGATGAGGCAGTATTTT. This encodes CASLEREGMRQYF. The J gene is TRBJ2-3, the V gene TRBV2; TRBD2 agrees at 10 bases. Unmatched junction bases numbered 11, after V lost 9 bases and J lost 11 bases. Germline loops: CDR1 SNHLY, CDR2 FYNNEI. The CDR3 extends over 13 amino acids.

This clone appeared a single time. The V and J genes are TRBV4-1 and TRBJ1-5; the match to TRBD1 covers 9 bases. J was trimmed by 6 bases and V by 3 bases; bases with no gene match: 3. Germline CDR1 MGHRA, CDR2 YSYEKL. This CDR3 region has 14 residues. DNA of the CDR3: TGCGCCAGCAGCCAGGGACAGGGTGGTCAGCCCCAGCATTTT. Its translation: CASSQGQGGQPQHF.

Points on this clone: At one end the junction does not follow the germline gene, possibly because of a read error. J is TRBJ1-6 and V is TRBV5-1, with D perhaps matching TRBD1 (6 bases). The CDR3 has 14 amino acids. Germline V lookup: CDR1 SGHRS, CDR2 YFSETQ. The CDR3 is CASSPGDDKSPLHF. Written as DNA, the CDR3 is TGCGCCAGCAGCCCAGGGGACGATAAATCACCCCTCCACTTT.

This CDR3 is CASSQGPEVGDGNTIYF. The CDR3, as DNA: TGTGCCAGCAGCCAAGGCCCCGAAGTAGGGGATGGAAACACCATATATTTT. This chain connects TRBV3-1 (or the pseudogene TRBV3-2) to TRBJ1-3, with D maybe TRBD1 (5 bases). V shed 1 base and J shed 3 bases, with 16 bases lying between them. Germline lookup yields CDR1 LGHDT and CDR2 YNNKEL (reference sequence). The CDR3 spans 17 residues.

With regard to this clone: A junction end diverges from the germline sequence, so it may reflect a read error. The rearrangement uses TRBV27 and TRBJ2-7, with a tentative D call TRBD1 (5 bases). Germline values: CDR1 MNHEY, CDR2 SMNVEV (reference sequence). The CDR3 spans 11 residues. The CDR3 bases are TGTGCCAGCAGGATGGGGCCTCGGCTCCACTTC. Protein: CASRMGPRLHF.

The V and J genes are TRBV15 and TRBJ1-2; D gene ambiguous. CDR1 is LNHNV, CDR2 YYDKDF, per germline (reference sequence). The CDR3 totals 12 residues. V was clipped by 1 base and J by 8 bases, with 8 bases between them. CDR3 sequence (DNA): TGTGCCACCAGCAGAGGCGGGAACGGCTACACCTTC. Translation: CATSRGGNGYTF.

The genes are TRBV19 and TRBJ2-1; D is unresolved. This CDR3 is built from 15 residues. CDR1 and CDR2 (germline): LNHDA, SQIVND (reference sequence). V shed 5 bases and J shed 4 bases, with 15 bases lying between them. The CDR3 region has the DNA TGTGCCAGTAGTTCTCGAAGCCGGCTTTACAATGAGCAGTTCTTC. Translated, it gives CASSSRSRLYNEQFF.

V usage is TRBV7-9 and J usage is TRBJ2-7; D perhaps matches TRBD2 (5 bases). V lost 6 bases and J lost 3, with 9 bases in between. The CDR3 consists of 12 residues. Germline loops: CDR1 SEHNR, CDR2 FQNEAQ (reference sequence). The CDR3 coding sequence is TGTGCCAGCAGTGAGGGTGTCTACGAGCAGTACTTC. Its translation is CASSEGVYEQYF.

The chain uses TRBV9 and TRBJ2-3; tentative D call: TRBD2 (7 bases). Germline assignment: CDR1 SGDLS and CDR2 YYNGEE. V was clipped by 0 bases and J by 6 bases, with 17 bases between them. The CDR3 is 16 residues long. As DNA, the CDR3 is TGTGCCAGCAGCGTAGGGGAGGGGGAGGGCGAGGATACGCAGTATTTT. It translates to CASSVGEGEGEDTQYF.

The CDR3 loop reads CASSRPRASGTETQYF. DNA of the CDR3: TGCGCCAGCAGCCGGCCTCGGGCTAGCGGGACAGAGACCCAGTACTTC. The J gene is TRBJ2-5, the V gene TRBV5-1, with 9 bases identical to TRBD2. The junction had 11 bases not matched to a gene; V was cut back by 4 bases and J by 4 bases. The germline V gene has CDR1 SGHRS and CDR2 YFSETQ. The CDR3 length is 16 residues. Drawing the rest from reference TRBV5-1 and TRBJ2-5, the complete variable domain is KAGVTQTPRYLIKTRGQQVTLSCSPISGHRSVSWYQQTPGQGLQFLFEYFSETQRNKGNFPGRFSGRQFSNSRSEMNVSTLELGDSALYLCASSRPRASGTETQYFGPGTRLLVL.